A single sample is the source of the 21 T cell receptor beta chains below, sequenced in a study of CD8 T cells in Susac syndrome. Roughly 0.45 to 1 ug RNA was reverse transcribed with random hexamers. Each CDR3 protein is one row after TCRdb ran MiXCR on the immunoSEQ multiplex PCR reads. Of 150,000 to 200,000 distinct CDR3 sequences listed, around 94% are singletons. The sequenced sample consisted of CD4+ T cells from PBMCs. Receptor source: a human donor in good health.

The chain uses TRBV29-1 and TRBJ1-2, with D unclear. Germline V CDR1 and CDR2: SQVTM, ANQGSEA. The CDR3 runs to 11 residues. Trimming left V 7 bases short and J 4 bases short, with 10 bases between. In DNA, the CDR3 is TGCAGCGCTCAACGGAGCTATGGCTACACCTTC. Translated: CSAQRSYGYTF.

This sequence joins TRBV4-3 and TRBJ1-2, with TRBD1 matching 8 bases. The CDR3 sequence is 15 residues long. Germline values: CDR1 LGHNA, CDR2 YSLEER. Losses at the gene ends were 4 bases for V and 3 bases for J; bases not matched to a gene: 7. The CDR3 region has the DNA TGCGCCAGCAGCCCTCGGCAGGGGGCGGACTATGGCTACACCTTC. This codes for CASSPRQGADYGYTF.

This sequence joins TRBV29-1 and TRBJ2-3, with D possibly being TRBD2 (6 bases). In germline, CDR1 is SQVTM, CDR2 ANQGSEA. Trimming pared 5 bases from V and 1 base from J, leaving 13 bases between. CDR3 size: 14 residues. The CDR3 DNA follows: TGCAGCGTTCTTGGGGGGAAGGGCACAGATACGCAGTATTTT. Translating it yields CSVLGGKGTDTQYF.

The CDR3 coding sequence is TGTGCCAGTAGTATAGGAGTGGGCAGCCATAATTCACCCCTCCACTTT. The encoded protein is CASSIGVGSHNSPLHF. This chain uses TRBV19 with TRBJ1-6; D unresolved. Trimming removed 1 base from V and 5 bases from J, with 12 bases in between. Germline assignment: CDR1 LNHDA and CDR2 SQIVND (reference sequence). The CDR3 runs to 16 residues.

The chain uses TRBV30 and TRBJ2-1; the D gene could be TRBD1 or TRBD2 (5 bases each). Germline values: CDR1 GTSNPN, CDR2 SVGIG (reference sequence). The V end was cut by 5 bases, the J end by 0 bases, with 14 bases between. The CDR3 runs to 15 residues. The CDR3 sequence: CAWGGGAASYNEQFF. For the CDR3, the DNA is TGTGCCTGGGGGGGTGGAGCGGCCTCCTACAATGAGCAGTTCTTC. Full variable domain (missing parts from reference TRBV30 and TRBJ2-1): SQTIHQWPATLVQPVGSPLSLECTVEGTSNPNLYWYRQAAGRGLQLLFYSVGIGQISSEVPQNLSASRPQDRQFILSSKKLLLSDSGFYLCAWGGGAASYNEQFFGPGTRLTVL.

The chain uses TRBV20-1 and TRBJ1-1, with 9 bases fitting TRBD1. The length of the CDR3 is 14 residues. The germline V gene encodes CDR1 DFQATT and CDR2 SNEGSKA (reference sequence). The junction had 6 bases not matched to a gene; V was cut back by 7 bases and J by 0 bases. CDR3 sequence: CSVAGQGLNTEAFF. In DNA, the CDR3 is TGCAGTGTCGCGGGACAGGGATTGAACACTGAAGCTTTCTTT.

V and J are TRBV29-1 and TRBJ1-2; 11 nucleotides align to TRBD1. The CDR3 runs 14 residues. Germline loops: CDR1 SQVTM, CDR2 ANQGSEA. V dropped 3 bases and J dropped 8; count of bases not matched to a gene: 8. The CDR3 region is CSVDLDRGRRGYTF. The CDR3 coding sequence is TGCAGCGTTGACTTGGACAGGGGGCGCCGAGGCTACACCTTC.

This chain joins TRBV29-1 and TRBJ1-1; a weak D match, TRBD1 (5 bases). V lost 4 bases and J lost 4, with 13 bases in between. CDR1 and CDR2 from the germline V gene are SQVTM and ANQGSEA. The CDR3 runs 13 residues. The CDR3 nucleotides read TGCAGCGTTGTTTGGTATAGGGGCACTGAAGCTTTCTTT. Its translation is CSVVWYRGTEAFF.

The V and J genes are TRBV28 and TRBJ1-2, with D hard to call. Germline CDR1 MDHEN, CDR2 SYDVKM. Deletions cut 3 bases from V and 4 bases from J, with 12 bases between. The CDR3 has 14 amino acids. CDR3 residues: CASSFEGGIYGYTF. The CDR3 region has the DNA TGTGCCAGCAGTTTTGAGGGAGGGATCTATGGCTACACCTTC.

The chain links TRBV25-1 to TRBJ1-6; tentative D call: TRBD1 (5 bases). Trimming cost V 4 bases and J 8 bases, with 9 bases left between them. Germline loops: CDR1 MGHDK, CDR2 SYGVNS. This CDR3 contains 13 residues. Here the CDR3 reads CASSAIRDSPLHF. The DNA for the CDR3 is TGTGCCAGCAGTGCGATCAGGGATTCACCCCTCCACTTT. Full variable domain (remainder filled in from reference TRBV25-1 and TRBJ1-6): EADIYQTPRYLVIGTGKKITLECSQTMGHDKMYWYQQDPGMELHLIHYSYGVNSTEKGDLSSESTVSRIRTEHFPLTLESARPSHTSQYLCASSAIRDSPLHFGNGTRLTVT.

The chain is built from TRBV12-3 or TRBV12-4 and TRBJ2-5; no clear D gene. The CDR3 covers 14 residues. Trimming removed 6 bases from V and 0 bases from J, with 11 bases in between. The CDR3 protein is CASSQANYQETQYF. CDR3 nucleotide sequence: TGTGCCAGCAGCCAGGCTAACTACCAAGAGACCCAGTACTTC.

This chain uses TRBV20-1 with TRBJ2-3, with TRBD1 identical over 10 bases. CDR1 DFQATT and CDR2 SNEGSKA come from the germline V gene (reference sequence). The ends lost 1 base at V and 3 bases at J; junction bases unmatched: 4. The CDR3 has 15 residues. CDR3 in DNA: TGCAGTGCTAGAGTCCGGGGACAGGGGACAGATACGCAGTATTTT. Translation: CSARVRGQGTDTQYF.

The sample holds one count of this clonotype. The chain carries TRBV12-3 or TRBV12-4 and TRBJ2-3; 7 bases fit TRBD2. The CDR3 consists of 14 residues. Trimming cost V 4 bases and J 1 base; bases outside gene matches: 2. The DNA for the CDR3 is TGTGCCAGCAGTTGGGCGGGGGGCACAGATACGCAGTATTTT. This translates into CASSWAGGTDTQYF.

V and J are TRBV20-1 and TRBJ2-7; D is unresolved. The V end lost 4 bases, the J end lost 4 bases, and 8 bases lay between the germline ends. The germline gives CDR1 DFQATT, CDR2 SNEGSKA (reference sequence). The CDR3 runs 11 residues. Written as DNA, the CDR3 is TGCAGTGCTATGACGCTGTACGAGCAGTACTTC. Translated: CSAMTLYEQYF.

This chain links TRBV20-1 with TRBJ2-1; 9 nucleotides match TRBD2. Germline-derived CDR1 and CDR2 are DFQATT and SNEGSKA (reference sequence). This CDR3 contains 16 residues. V trimming: 3 bases; J trimming: 4 bases; junction bases outside the gene matches: 10. The CDR3 DNA sequence: TGCAGTGCTAGTAATCGGGCTAGCGGGGTTTACAATGAGCAGTTCTTC. It specifies CSASNRASGVYNEQFF.

The gene calls are TRBV20-1 and TRBJ1-4; D not resolved. Germline assignment: CDR1 DFQATT and CDR2 SNEGSKA (reference sequence). The CDR3 is made up of 14 amino acids. Trimming stripped 4 bases from V and 0 bases from J, with 9 bases between. DNA of the CDR3: TGCAGTGCTACCGCGCCACCAACTAATGAAAAACTGTTTTTT. This codes for CSATAPPTNEKLFF.

The CDR3 DNA is TGTGCCAGCAGCGTAGCGCCACAGGGGGTCACTGAAGCTTTCTTT. The encoded protein is CASSVAPQGVTEAFF. V and J are TRBV9 and TRBJ1-1; TRBD1 matches at 8 bases. The ends lost 0 bases at V and 4 bases at J; junction bases unmatched: 5. The CDR3 is made up of 15 amino acids. Germline V gene sequence: CDR1 SGDLS, CDR2 YYNGEE.

The rearrangement links TRBV29-1 to TRBJ2-5; D possibly corresponds to TRBD2 (6 bases). Trimming took off 2 bases at V and 4 bases at J, with 14 bases between the two ends. The CDR3 totals 14 residues. CDR1 SQVTM and CDR2 ANQGSEA come from the germline V gene. In nucleotides, the CDR3 is TGCAGCGTTGAACACGGGGGAAAAGGAGAGACCCAGTACTTC. As protein: CSVEHGGKGETQYF.

The rearrangement links TRBV12-3 or TRBV12-4 to TRBJ2-7, with TRBD2 as a possible D gene (6 bases). The CDR3 spans 12 residues. Trimming cost V 6 bases and J 9 bases, with 15 bases left between them. The CDR3 sequence: CASSRGPGGQYF. The DNA of the CDR3 is TGTGCCAGCAGCCGGGGCCCCGGGGGGCAGTACTTC.

This clonotype has just one count. The rearrangement links TRBV9 to TRBJ2-1; the D gene is possibly TRBD2 (6 bases). Germline lookup yields CDR1 SGDLS and CDR2 YYNGEE. The CDR3 has 15 residues. Trimming stripped 0 bases from V and 1 base from J, with 8 bases between. The CDR3 DNA reads TGTGCCAGCAGCGTAGCGGGGGAGTCCTACAATGAGCAGTTCTTC. It translates to CASSVAGESYNEQFF.

The chain combines TRBV29-1 with TRBJ2-1; D uncertain. CDR3 size: 11 residues. Germline lookup yields CDR1 SQVTM and CDR2 ANQGSEA. The V and J ends lost 1 base and 4 bases respectively, with 2 bases between them. CDR3 protein: CSVEVYNEQFF. The CDR3 nucleotides read TGCAGCGTTGAAGTTTACAATGAGCAGTTCTTC.